Below, 8 T cell receptor beta chains from the same sample are listed, as sequenced in a study of shared clonotypes between healthy human individuals. Sequencing used immunoSEQ multiplex PCR; TCRdb keeps in-frame clones, though not all of them. The table lists roughly 120,000 clones, about 67% of them singletons. What was sequenced was memory CD8+ T cells sorted from blood. Indicated subset: CD45RO+ cells pooled with CCR7-negative TemRA cells. The receptor set was obtained from a woman aged 25 to 39 in good health.

The V gene is TRBV19, the J gene TRBJ1-5; perhaps TRBD1 as D (6 bases). The CDR3 covers 15 residues. Between the trimmed V and J ends, which lost 6 bases and 5 bases, there was a span of 17 bases. In germline, CDR1 is LNHDA, CDR2 SQIVND (reference sequence). The CDR3 sequence is CASSLQGSHYQPQHF. CDR3 DNA sequence: TGTGCCAGTAGCCTGCAGGGGTCCCATTATCAGCCCCAGCATTTT.

The V and J genes are TRBV19 and TRBJ2-2, with 8 bases fitting TRBD1. The CDR3 is 16 residues long. CDR1 is LNHDA, CDR2 SQIVND, per germline (reference sequence). The V segment lost 5 bases and the J segment 1 base; nucleotides outside the gene matches: 6. The DNA of the CDR3 is TGTGCCAGTAGTCCCCCGGGACAGGAGAACACCGGGGAGCTGTTTTTT. Protein product: CASSPPGQENTGELFF.

The J gene is TRBJ2-3, the V gene TRBV6-4; TRBD1 matches at 8 bases. The J segment lost 4 bases and the V segment lost 2 bases, leaving 5 bases of the junction unmatched. The germline V gene encodes CDR1 MRHNA and CDR2 SNTAGT. This CDR3 comprises 15 residues. The CDR3 region is CASSDGQGAADTQYF. CDR3 bases: TGTGCCAGCAGTGACGGGCAGGGGGCGGCAGATACGCAGTATTTT.

The rearrangement joins TRBV4-1 to TRBJ1-2, with 7 bases lining up with TRBD1. The ends lost 3 bases at V and 2 bases at J; junction bases unmatched: 6. The CDR3 extends over 15 amino acids. Per germline, CDR1 MGHRA and CDR2 YSYEKL. CDR3: CASSHTDRENYGYTF. The CDR3 DNA reads as TGCGCCAGCAGCCATACAGACAGGGAAAACTATGGCTACACCTTC.

This sequence joins TRBV4-1 and TRBJ2-6; possible D gene TRBD1, 5 bases. CDR3 size: 17 residues. V was pared by 6 bases and J by 0 bases, with 15 bases between. Germline V CDR1 and CDR2: MGHRA, YSYEKL. The DNA of the CDR3 is TGCGCCAGCAGTGTCAGGGCCTCCCACTCTGGGGCCAACGTCCTGACTTTC. Protein product: CASSVRASHSGANVLTF.

This clone has ten or more counts. CDR3 sequence (DNA): TGTGCCACATCCGGGACAGGGGTGGCAGATACGCAGTATTTT. It codes for CATSGTGVADTQYF. The gene calls are TRBV15 and TRBJ2-3, with 10 bases aligning to TRBD1. The CDR3 is made up of 14 amino acids. V trimming: 9 bases; J trimming: 4 bases; junction bases outside the gene matches: 7. Per germline, CDR1 LNHNV and CDR2 YYDKDF (reference sequence).

The genes are TRBV27 and TRBJ2-7; possible D gene TRBD1, 5 bases. Germline CDR1 reads MNHEY; CDR2 reads SMNVEV (reference sequence). This CDR3 comprises 15 residues. The germline V and J ends were trimmed by 8 bases and 0 bases, with 17 bases remaining between them. The CDR3 DNA reads as TGTGCCAGCGCACTTACAGGACATCACTCCTACGAGCAGTACTTC. Translating gives CASALTGHHSYEQYF.

This rearrangement joins TRBV11-2 to TRBJ1-3, with unresolved D. The germline V gene encodes CDR1 SGHAT and CDR2 FQNNGV. Trimming took 1 base from V and 4 from J, leaving 11 bases between them. This CDR3 spans 15 amino acids. The CDR3: CASSLGCGPGNTIYF. Written as DNA, the CDR3 is TGTGCCAGCAGCTTAGGATGCGGGCCCGGAAACACCATATATTTT.